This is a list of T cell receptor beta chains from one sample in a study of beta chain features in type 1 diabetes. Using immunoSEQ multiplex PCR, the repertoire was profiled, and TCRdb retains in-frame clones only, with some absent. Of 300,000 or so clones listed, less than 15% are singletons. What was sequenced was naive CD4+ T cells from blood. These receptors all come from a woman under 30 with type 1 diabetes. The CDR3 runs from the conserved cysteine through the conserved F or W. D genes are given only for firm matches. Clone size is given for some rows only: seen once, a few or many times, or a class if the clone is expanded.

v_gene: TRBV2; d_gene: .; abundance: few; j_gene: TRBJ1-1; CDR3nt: TGTGCCAGCAGGGACGACAGGCCTCGGGCTTTCTTT; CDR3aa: CASRDDRPRAFF
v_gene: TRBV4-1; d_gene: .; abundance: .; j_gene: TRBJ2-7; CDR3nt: TGCGCCAGCAGCCAATGGGGCGGGACGAGCTCCTACGAGCAGTACTTC; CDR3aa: CASSQWGGTSSYEQYF
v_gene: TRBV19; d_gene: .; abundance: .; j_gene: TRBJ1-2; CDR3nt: TGTGCCAGTAGTAGCATCGGACAGCAACATGGCTACACCTTC; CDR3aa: CASSSIGQQHGYTF
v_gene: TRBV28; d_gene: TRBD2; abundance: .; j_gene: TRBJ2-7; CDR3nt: TGTGCCAGCAGTTTATACGGGAGGCAGCAGTACTTC; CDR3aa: CASSLYGRQQYF
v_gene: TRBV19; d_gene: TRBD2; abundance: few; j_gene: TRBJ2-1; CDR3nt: TGTGCCAGTAGTGCGACGGGAGGGCTAAATGAGCAGTTCTTC; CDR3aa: CASSATGGLNEQFF
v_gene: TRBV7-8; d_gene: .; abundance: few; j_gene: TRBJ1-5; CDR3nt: TGTGCCAGCAGCTTAGAAGTGCAGAATCAGCCCCAGCATTTT; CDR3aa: CASSLEVQNQPQHF
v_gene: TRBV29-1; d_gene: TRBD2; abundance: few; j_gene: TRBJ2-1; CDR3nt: TGCAGCGTCGGGACTAGCGGGAGGGCTTACCCTCCTTACAATGAGCAGTTCTTC; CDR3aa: CSVGTSGRAYPPYNEQFF
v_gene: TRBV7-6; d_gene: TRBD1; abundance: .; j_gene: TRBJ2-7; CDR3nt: TGTGCCAGCAGCTCACCGGGACAGAACTACGAGCAGTACTTC; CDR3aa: CASSSPGQNYEQYF
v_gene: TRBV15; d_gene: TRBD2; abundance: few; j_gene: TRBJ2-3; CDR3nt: TGTGCCACCAGCAGTCCGGGACTAGCGGGAACCTTCGGAATCACAGATACGCAGTATTTT; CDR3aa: CATSSPGLAGTFGITDTQYF
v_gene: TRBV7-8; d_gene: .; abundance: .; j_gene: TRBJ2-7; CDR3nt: TGTGCCAGCAGCCGGACAGAATATTACGAGCAGTACTTC; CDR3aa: CASSRTEYYEQYF
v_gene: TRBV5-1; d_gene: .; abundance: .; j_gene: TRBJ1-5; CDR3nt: TGCGCCAGCAGCTTGGTCGGGGGGGGTCAGCCCCAGCATTTT; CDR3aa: CASSLVGGGQPQHF
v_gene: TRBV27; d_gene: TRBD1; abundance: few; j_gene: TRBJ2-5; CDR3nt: TGTGCCAGCAGAAACTTGGGACAGGGAGGCCAAGAGACCCAGTACTTC; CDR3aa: CASRNLGQGGQETQYF
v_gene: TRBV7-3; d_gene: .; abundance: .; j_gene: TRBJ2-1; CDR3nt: TGTGCCAGCAGCTTAACGTACCAGGGATGGCATGAGCAGTTCTTC; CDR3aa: CASSLTYQGWHEQFF
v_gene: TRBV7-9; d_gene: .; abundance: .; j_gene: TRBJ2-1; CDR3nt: TGTGCCAGCACCCCTCTCGTCGCGAAGTCCTACAATGAGCAGTTCTTC; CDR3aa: CASTPLVAKSYNEQFF
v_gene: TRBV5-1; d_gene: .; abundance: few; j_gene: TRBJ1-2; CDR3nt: TGCGCCAGCAGCTTGGGGCAGGTTAACTATGGCTACACCTTC; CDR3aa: CASSLGQVNYGYTF